Listed below are T cell receptor beta chains from one sample, sequenced in a study of blood T cell repertoires in COVID-19. Method: immunoSEQ multiplex PCR; TCRdb's copy keeps in-frame clones and lacks some. The data hold around 190,000 clones, with about nine tenths observed a single time. The sequenced sample consisted of peripheral blood. Every receptor here comes from a man younger than 35 who had recovered from COVID-19. CDR3s include the opening cysteine and the closing phenylalanine or tryptophan. A D gene is named only where the DNA matches it firmly. The size field is filled for only some rows; it gives once, few, many or a size class.

clone_size j_call v_call d_call cdr3_nt cdr3_aa
NA TRBJ1-6 TRBV10-3 TRBD1 TGTGCCATCAGTGCATCCCGGAGACAGGGGAATTCACCCCTCCACTTT CAISASRRQGNSPLHF
NA TRBJ1-5 TRBV4-2 NA TGTGCCAGCAGCCAAGTCTCAGGTTATTATGGCAATCAGCCCCAGCATTTT CASSQVSGYYGNQPQHF
NA TRBJ1-5 TRBV5-1 NA TGCGCCAGCGCCCCCGGGGACAATCAGCCCCAGCATTTT CASAPGDNQPQHF
NA TRBJ2-3 TRBV2 NA TGTGCCAGCAGTGAAGGCGGTTATTCCACAGATACGCAGTATTTT CASSEGGYSTDTQYF
NA TRBJ2-7 TRBV10-3 NA TGTGCCACTTCCCAGGGGGGCTACGAGCAGTACTTC CATSQGGYEQYF
NA TRBJ1-2 TRBV24-1 TRBD1 TGTGCCACCAGTGACCCGGGACAGGGGAAGTACACCTTC CATSDPGQGKYTF
NA TRBJ2-3 TRBV27 NA TGTGCCAGCAGTTTAGCAGTCACAGATACGCAGTATTTT CASSLAVTDTQYF
NA TRBJ2-3 TRBV6-4 TRBD2 TGTGCCAGCAGCCGTTTCAGCGGGATCAGCACAGATACGCAGTATTTT CASSRFSGISTDTQYF
NA TRBJ1-2 TRBV6-5 NA TGTGCCAGCAGTTATCGGGCGGGATATGGCTACACCTTC CASSYRAGYGYTF
once TRBJ2-7 TRBV7-8 TRBD2 TGTGCCAGCAGCTCAGGACTAGCGCTGAGCTCCTACGAGCAGTACTTC CASSSGLALSSYEQYF
NA TRBJ1-1 TRBV7-3 NA TGTGCCAGCAGCTTCCAAGGGGGTCAGACTGAAGCTTTCTTT CASSFQGGQTEAFF
NA TRBJ1-4 TRBV19 NA TGTGCCAGTAGTCTTACAGGATTGGATGAAAAACTGTTTTTT CASSLTGLDEKLFF
NA TRBJ1-5 TRBV4-3 TRBD1 TGCGCCAGCAGCCAAGAAATTGGACAGGGGAGCAATCAGCCCCAGCATTTT CASSQEIGQGSNQPQHF
NA TRBJ1-5 TRBV6-1 TRBD1 TGTGCCAGCAGTGAGGGGACAGGCTATCAGCCCCAGCATTTT CASSEGTGYQPQHF
NA TRBJ1-5 TRBV7-2 NA TGTGCCAGCAGCTCGGGGTTGTATCAGCCCCAGCATTTT CASSSGLYQPQHF
once TRBJ2-1 TRBV15 NA TGTGCCACTTGGGAGAGCGGAGGGGCCTACAATGAGCAGTTCTTC CATWESGGAYNEQFF
NA TRBJ1-2 TRBV7-9 NA TGTGCCAGCAGCCGGGATCCAGGGCCGGGAGGGTATGGCTACACCTTC CASSRDPGPGGYGYTF
NA TRBJ2-3 TRBV9 TRBD1 TGTGCCAGCAGCGTTGACAGGGTAAGGAGCACAGATACGCAGTATTTT CASSVDRVRSTDTQYF
NA TRBJ2-1 TRBV27 NA TGTGCCAGCACGAGGTCCCTCGGAGGGCCTTCCTACAATGAGCAGTTCTTC CASTRSLGGPSYNEQFF
NA TRBJ2-7 TRBV5-4 TRBD1 TGTGCCAGCAGCTTTGTTCCGACAGGGGGGTCCTACGAGCAGTACTTC CASSFVPTGGSYEQYF
NA TRBJ2-2 TRBV28 NA TGTGCCAGCAGGGGCAGGGAATGGGGATTTAACACCGGGGAGCTGTTTTTT CASRGREWGFNTGELFF
NA TRBJ2-7 TRBV13 TRBD1 TGTGCCAGCAGCTTGGGCAGGGGGTCCCAAGAGCAGTACTTC CASSLGRGSQEQYF
NA TRBJ2-7 TRBV18 TRBD1 TGTGCCAGCTCGCGGGACAGGGCCTACGAGCAGTACTTC CASSRDRAYEQYF